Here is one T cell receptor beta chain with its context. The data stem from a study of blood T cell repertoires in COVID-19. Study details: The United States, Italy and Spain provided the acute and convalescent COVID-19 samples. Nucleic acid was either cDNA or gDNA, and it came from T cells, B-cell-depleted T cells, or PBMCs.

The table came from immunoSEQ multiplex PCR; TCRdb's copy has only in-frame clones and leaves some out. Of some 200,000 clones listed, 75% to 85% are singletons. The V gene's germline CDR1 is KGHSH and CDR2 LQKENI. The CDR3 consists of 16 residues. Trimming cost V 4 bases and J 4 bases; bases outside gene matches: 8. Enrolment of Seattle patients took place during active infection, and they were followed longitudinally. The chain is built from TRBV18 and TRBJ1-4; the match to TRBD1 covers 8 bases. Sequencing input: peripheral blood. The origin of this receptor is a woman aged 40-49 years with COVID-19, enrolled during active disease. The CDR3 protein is CASSRQGARGNEKLFF. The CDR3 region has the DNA TGTGCCAGCTCACGGCAGGGGGCACGCGGTAATGAAAAACTGTTTTTT.